One sample yielded the 22 T cell receptor beta chains listed below, sequenced in a study of blood T cell repertoires in COVID-19. Data came from immunoSEQ multiplex PCR; TCRdb stores just in-frame clones and leaves some out. The sample lists about 140,000 clones; 87% were seen once. The sequenced material came from peripheral blood. The origin of the receptors is a human donor in a cohort sampled during active COVID-19.

The chain employs TRBV4-2 and TRBJ2-2, with no clear D. The V end was cut by 0 bases, the J end by 0 bases, with 14 bases between. In germline, CDR1 is LGHNA, CDR2 YNFKEQ. This CDR3 has 18 amino acids. CDR3 in amino acids: CASSQEGSLRTNTGELFF. DNA for the CDR3: TGTGCCAGCAGCCAAGAGGGCTCTCTTAGGACGAACACCGGGGAGCTGTTTTTT.

The rearrangement joins TRBV2 to TRBJ1-1; D may be TRBD1 (5 bases). V lost 4 bases to trimming and J lost 1 base, with 7 bases between them. CDR1 is SNHLY and CDR2 is FYNNEI in the germline V gene. CDR3 length equals 13 residues. CDR3 sequence (DNA): TGTGCCAGCAGTGCGGGGGGGAACACTGAAGCTTTCTTT. It codes for CASSAGGNTEAFF.

The rearrangement uses TRBV7-8 and TRBJ1-1; D remains ambiguous. With 1 base removed from V and 5 bases from J, the gap between germline ends came to 11 bases. Germline lookup yields CDR1 SGHVS and CDR2 FQNEAQ. CDR3 length equals 14 residues. The CDR3 DNA is TGTGCCAGCAGCTTAGATCTCACGGGGACTGAAGCTTTCTTT. It translates to CASSLDLTGTEAFF.

The count of this clone is one. The rearrangement links TRBV27 to TRBJ2-3; D is possibly TRBD2 (6 bases). The V gene lost 3 bases and the J gene lost 3 bases, with 10 bases spanning the gap. Germline V gene data show CDR1 as MNHEY and CDR2 as SMNVEV (reference sequence). The CDR3 loop spans 14 amino acids. The DNA of the CDR3 is TGTGCCAGCAGTTTGGGAGGTCGGACAGATACGCAGTATTTT. Translated: CASSLGGRTDTQYF.

The chain employs TRBV6-6 and TRBJ1-5; TRBD1 matches 10 bases. CDR1 and CDR2 (germline): MNHNY, SVGAGI (reference sequence). CDR3 size: 15 residues. V was clipped by 4 bases and J by 9 bases; unmatched bases: 9. In nucleotides, the CDR3 is TGTGCCAGCAGTTTTACGGACAGGGGGGGTTGGCCCCAGCATTTT. It codes for CASSFTDRGGWPQHF.

The rearrangement links TRBV9 to TRBJ1-2; 8 nucleotides line up with TRBD1. This CDR3 region has 13 residues. J was trimmed by 8 bases and V by 4 bases; bases with no gene match: 7. The germline gives CDR1 SGDLS, CDR2 YYNGEE. CDR3 nucleotides: TGTGCCAGCAGCCCGGGACAGGAGGAAGGCTACACCTTC. Residues: CASSPGQEEGYTF.

This chain links TRBV2 with TRBJ1-5, with 8 bases identical to TRBD1. The ends lost 3 bases at V and 2 bases at J; junction bases unmatched: 3. CDR1 SNHLY and CDR2 FYNNEI come from the germline V gene. The CDR3 totals 15 residues. The CDR3: CASSEEGQGNQPQHF. The DNA for the CDR3 is TGTGCCAGCAGTGAGGAGGGACAGGGCAATCAGCCCCAGCATTTT. The full variable domain, its missing parts supplied by reference TRBV2 and TRBJ1-5, is EPEVTQTPSHQVTQMGQEVILRCVPISNHLYFYWYRQILGQKVEFLVSFYNNEISEKSEIFDDQFSVERPDGSNFTLKIRSTKLEDSAMYFCASSEEGQGNQPQHFGDGTRLSIL.

The rearrangement joins TRBV5-1 to TRBJ2-7; TRBD2 aligns across 12 bases. The CDR3 runs 15 residues. Germline CDR1 is SGHRS and CDR2 is YFSETQ. J lost 3 bases, V lost 2 bases, and 3 bases had no gene match. The CDR3 DNA reads TGCGCCAGCAGCTTCAGACTAGCGGGAGTCTACGAGCAGTACTTC. Residues: CASSFRLAGVYEQYF. Using reference TRBV5-1 and TRBJ2-7 for the parts outside the CDR3, the full variable domain is KAGVTQTPRYLIKTRGQQVTLSCSPISGHRSVSWYQQTPGQGLQFLFEYFSETQRNKGNFPGRFSGRQFSNSRSEMNVSTLELGDSALYLCASSFRLAGVYEQYFGPGTRLTVT.

The chain combines TRBV29-1 with TRBJ1-1, with 8 bases aligning to TRBD1. The germline gives CDR1 SQVTM, CDR2 ANQGSEA. The CDR3 sequence is 13 residues long. The junction had 12 bases not matched to a gene; V was cut back by 8 bases and J by 7 bases. CDR3 loop: CSSRVDRDSEAFF. The CDR3 region has the DNA TGCAGCTCTAGAGTGGACAGGGACAGTGAAGCTTTCTTT.

The chain uses TRBV9 and TRBJ2-7, with TRBD1 matching 7 bases. CDR3 length equals 14 residues. Germline V lookup: CDR1 SGDLS, CDR2 YYNGEE. With V trimmed by 4 bases and J by 5 bases, 9 bases remained unmatched. The CDR3 nucleotides are TGTGCCAGCAGCCCCTCTACAGGGGCCAACGAGCAGTACTTC. Translating gives CASSPSTGANEQYF.

V and J are TRBV6-1 and TRBJ2-1, with D possibly TRBD2 on 5 matching bases. This CDR3 has 15 residues. Trimming left V 1 base short and J 4 bases short, with 11 bases between. Germline V gene lookup returns CDR1 MNHNS and CDR2 SASEGT. The CDR3 DNA sequence: TGTGCCAGCAGTGAAGTTGCCGGGATATACAATGAGCAGTTCTTC. It specifies CASSEVAGIYNEQFF.

The chain uses TRBV29-1 and TRBJ1-1; D might be TRBD1 (5 bases). There are 13 residues in the CDR3. V was shortened by 3 bases and J by 5 bases, with 13 bases between the two germline ends. Germline loops: CDR1 SQVTM, CDR2 ANQGSEA. The CDR3 region is CSVDRAEGTEAFF. Written as DNA, the CDR3 is TGCAGCGTTGACAGGGCGGAGGGGACTGAAGCTTTCTTT.

The chain joins TRBV3-1 (or the pseudogene TRBV3-2) to TRBJ1-1, with 9 bases fitting TRBD1. V shed 1 base and J 4 bases; nucleotides not matched to a gene: 4. This CDR3 spans 15 amino acids. Germline CDR1 and CDR2: LGHDT and YNNKEL (reference sequence). For the CDR3, the DNA is TGTGCCAGCAGCCAAGCCGACAGGGGGGCCACTGAAGCTTTCTTT. Translated: CASSQADRGATEAFF.

The sample holds a few counts of this clone. V is TRBV10-2 and J is TRBJ1-1, with D maybe TRBD1 (5 bases). This CDR3 contains 13 residues. V dropped 4 bases and J dropped 7 bases, with 13 bases sitting between them. CDR1 is WSHSY and CDR2 is SAAADI in the germline V gene. The DNA for the CDR3 is TGCGCCAGCAGTGGTATGAGACAGAATGAAGCTTTCTTT. This encodes CASSGMRQNEAFF.

Details on this clone: At one boundary the junction diverges from the germline segment, which might be a read error. The CDR3 protein is CASSLRAGSSEQYF. CDR3 DNA sequence: TGTGCCAGCAGTTTAAGGGCGGGGTCCTCCGAGCAGTACTTC. The rearrangement uses TRBV27 and TRBJ2-7; TRBD2 is a possible D gene (6 bases). This CDR3 has 14 residues. Per germline, CDR1 MNHEY and CDR2 SMNVEV (reference sequence).

The rearrangement links TRBV27 to TRBJ2-7; TRBD1 aligns across 7 bases. The CDR3 contains 13 residues. Germline CDR1 MNHEY, CDR2 SMNVEV (reference sequence). V shed 7 bases, J shed 7 bases, and the junction held 10 bases outside the gene matches. CDR3 residues: CASTPSRGLEQYF. CDR3 bases: TGTGCCAGCACCCCGTCGAGGGGGCTTGAGCAGTACTTC.

The gene calls are TRBV5-1 and TRBJ2-7; D is possibly TRBD1 (6 bases). The CDR3 covers 12 residues. Trimming pared 5 bases from V and 3 bases from J, leaving 9 bases between. Germline CDR1 is SGHRS and CDR2 is YFSETQ. Here the CDR3 DNA reads TGCGCCAGCAGTACACAGGGCTACGAGCAGTACTTC. Amino acid sequence: CASSTQGYEQYF.

The CDR3, as DNA: TGTGCCAGCAGCCCCGATGGGCTAGCGAAGGATACGCAGTATTTT. Residues: CASSPDGLAKDTQYF. The rearrangement joins TRBV7-2 to TRBJ2-3, with D possibly matching TRBD2 (6 bases). V shed 5 bases and J shed 6 bases, with 18 bases lying between them. CDR3 length: 15 amino acids. CDR1 is SGHTA, CDR2 FQGNSA, per germline.

The chain has TRBV28 and TRBJ1-1, with TRBD1 matching over 11 bases. The J segment lost 3 bases and the V segment lost 8 bases, leaving 5 bases of the junction unmatched. The CDR3 is 14 residues long. Germline lookup yields CDR1 MDHEN and CDR2 SYDVKM. The CDR3 region has the DNA TGTGCCAGCGAAGGGACAGGGGGGTACACTGAAGCTTTCTTT. This gives the protein CASEGTGGYTEAFF.

This clone occurred once. The rearrangement joins TRBV11-2 to TRBJ2-6; tentative D call: TRBD2 (7 bases). The germline V gene encodes CDR1 SGHAT and CDR2 FQNNGV. The CDR3 totals 17 residues. V shed 6 bases and J shed 6 bases, with 21 bases lying between them. DNA of the CDR3: TGTGCCAGCAGAAAAGTGAGGGGGGGTCCGGAGGCCAACGTCCTGACTTTC. Its protein is CASRKVRGGPEANVLTF.

The chain joins TRBV9 to TRBJ2-7; 8 nucleotides agree with TRBD1. The V segment lost 4 bases and the J segment 2 bases; nucleotides outside the gene matches: 11. The CDR3 covers 16 residues. CDR1 and CDR2 (germline): SGDLS, YYNGEE. The CDR3 nucleotides are TGTGCCAGCAGCCCGAGACCCCGGACAGGGCCCTACGAGCAGTACTTC. Translation: CASSPRPRTGPYEQYF.

The chain links TRBV2 to TRBJ2-2, with a possible D match to TRBD1 (6 bases). V lost 6 bases and J 0 bases, leaving 11 bases between the germline ends. In germline, CDR1 is SNHLY, CDR2 FYNNEI. This CDR3 is built from 15 residues. CDR3 in amino acids: CASRATGTNTGELFF. The CDR3 nucleotides read TGTGCCAGCAGAGCTACAGGGACGAACACCGGGGAGCTGTTTTTT.